This T cell receptor beta chain is from a study of blood T cell repertoires in COVID-19. Original processing notes: Amplifying reference gene primers gave estimates of nucleated cell counts. Profiling relied on immunoSEQ multiplex PCR, and the TCRdb table lists in-frame clones only, not all of them. D and trimming come from the DNA, and the V and J calls and clone size come from that table. Of approximately 280,000 clones listed, approximately 82% are singletons. The cohort comprised adults aged 18 to 89 years residing in about two dozen US areas. In the 2 weeks before study entry, exposed participants met a COVID-19 case, which was PCR-confirmed or clinician-diagnosed. The length of the CDR3 is 16 residues. The V end lost 3 bases, the J end lost 0 bases, and 9 bases lay between the germline ends. Germline-derived CDR1 and CDR2 are MDHEN and SYDVKM.

The chain recombines TRBV28 with TRBJ1-6; D is ambiguous. This sequence was found in a man aged 35-49 years who had been exposed to COVID-19. The sample consisted of PBMCs or T cells enriched from blood (not recorded which). CDR3 DNA: TGTGCCAGCAGTTTGAGGATGAGCTCCTATAATTCACCCCTCCACTTT. Translated, it gives CASSLRMSSYNSPLHF. Based on the CDR3 plus reference TRBV28 and TRBJ1-6, the full variable domain is DVKVTQSSRYLVKRTGEKVFLECVQDMDHENMFWYRQDPGLGLRLIYFSYDVKMKEKGDIPEGYSVSREKKERFSLILESASTNQTSMYLCASSLRMSSYNSPLHFGNGTRLTVT.